The present TCR beta chain was sequenced within a study of early T cells in non-severe SARS-CoV-2 infection (dated by TCRdb to about 2021). Describing the broader study: TCR sequencing used bulk RNA from unsorted whole blood, so alpha and beta chains could not be paired. General study outcomes and caveats: Matching against VDJdb was skewed toward anti-spike CD8 responses, likely underestimated virus-specific expansions, and missed private and CD4 specificities.

Library method: 5' RACE. The listed sequencing device is NextSeq 500. Unique molecular identifiers were attached to individual cDNA molecules in the TCR library protocol so that sequencing error and PCR bias could be corrected. Both TCR alpha and beta chains were sequenced, and tight co-correlation was observed between alpha and beta sequence abundances in each sample. Concerning the study's data processing: V gene, J gene and CDR3 annotation of TCR sequences was performed with Decombinator V4. TCRs were defined as expanded if a significant change between any two time points was detected under a Poisson model with p below 0.0001. TCR abundances were normalised to the total number of TCRs sequenced per sample and were expressed as counts per million. VDJdb, accessed 1 November 2021, was searched for CMV, EBV and SARS-CoV-2 annotated TCRs, excluding TCRs annotated for multiple antigens. The public reads were quality trimmed at Q25 with fastp and then assembled into clones with MiXCR by TCRdb, keeping productive beta chains. All rows with the same CDR3 protein become a single entry with the most common DNA and genes. TCRdb, not the original authors, processed these V and J calls. The sample profile shows about 92,000 distinct CDR3 sequences; about 15% of them were found once. Roughly 6% of the sample is in the top ten clones.

This clonotype was seen only a few times. Its antigen is unknown. Base qualities were left out, and no much larger clone turns up one base away. This was a case-control study nested in a cohort of healthcare workers in London, UK, who had nasopharyngeal swab PCR tests and blood samples taken every week. Between 23 and 31 March 2020, the week of the UK lockdown, healthcare workers were enrolled and then followed up weekly for as long as 16 weeks. This clonotype was sampled from an adult who was a healthcare worker with PCR-confirmed SARS-CoV-2 infection or an uninfected control (not recorded which). Sequenced sample: whole blood.

The sequence in DNA is TGTGCCAGCCAGGGGAACACTGAAGCTTTCTTT. Translated, it reads CASQGNTEAFF. Recombination linked TRBV6-5 to TRBJ1-1; 5 matching bases give a weak D call of TRBD1. The CDR3 contains 11 residues, cysteine and phenylalanine counted. The DNA shown is the 33-base CDR3, in frame from base 1. V and J are truncated by 8 bases and 1 base respectively, leaving an intervening sequence of 5 bases. Reading the germline V gene gives CDR1 MNHEY and CDR2 SVGAGI.